The clone carrying this T cell receptor beta chain occurred many times. As yet, its antigen is unknown. The data originate from a study of T-cell reconstitution after alpha-beta-depleted transplantation in children. The library targeted TCRbeta and was prepared with unique molecular identifiers. TCRdb redid the calling of the PCR reads with MiXCR, one entry per CDR3 protein. The table records 350,000 to 500,000 distinct CDR3 sequences, approximately 42% of them present only once. General observations from the study: Newly produced T cells mostly accounted for T-cell counts and diversity one year post-transplant. Surviving recipient T cells and intrathymic progenitors accounted for some patients' high TCRbeta diversity at day 60. At around two months after transplant, the alpha-beta T cells were reportedly derived from several hundred expanded clones that came from non-depleted graft cells.

Germline V lookup: CDR1 SEHNR, CDR2 FQNEAQ (reference sequence). V lost 3 bases and J lost 4, with 10 bases in between. The CDR3 contains 15 residues. The sequenced sample was PBMCs, obtained before TCRalphabeta/CD19-depleted stem cell transplant. The chain combines TRBV7-9 with TRBJ2-6; no reliable D call. This TCR was recovered from a girl under 10 years old with aplastic anemia, due to receive a stem cell transplant. The chain's CDR3 is CASSFSESGANVLTF. CDR3 nucleotide sequence: TGTGCCAGCAGCTTTTCCGAGTCCGGGGCCAACGTCCTGACTTTC.